The next 13 T cell receptor beta chains were all read from a single sample in a study of a mutant IDH1 vaccine in newly diagnosed glioma. Clones were sequenced by immunoSEQ multiplex PCR, and TCRdb holds only the in-frame ones, with some missing. Of about 32,000 clones in the sample, 60% to 80% were seen once. Antigens of these TCRs are unknown. As to time point: week 11, during vaccination. The content of each vaccine dose was 300 ug of mutant IDH1 20-mer peptide, and topical imiquimod accompanied it. The sample in question was PBMCs, obtained from a glioma patient whose treatment included an IDH1 peptide vaccine. These receptors came from a man aged 25 to 40 with glioma.

This clone was seen just once. This chain joins TRBV9 and TRBJ2-5, with TRBD2 matching 9 bases. Germline V lookup: CDR1 SGDLS, CDR2 YYNGEE. The J segment lost 5 bases and the V segment lost 5 bases, leaving 13 bases of the junction unmatched. The CDR3 has 16 amino acids. The CDR3 coding sequence is TGTGCCAGCAGTGTCAATCCAGCGGGAGGTGAGGAGACCCAGTACTTC. It is translated as CASSVNPAGGEETQYF.

This sequence joins TRBV30 and TRBJ1-6, with a possible D match to TRBD1 (6 bases). Germline V lookup: CDR1 GTSNPN, CDR2 SVGIG (reference sequence). V lost 2 bases and J 9 bases, leaving 17 bases between the germline ends. The CDR3 extends over 15 amino acids. This CDR3 reads CAWSTLGTTGSPLHF. The CDR3 DNA follows: TGTGCCTGGAGTACACTGGGGACAACCGGTTCACCCCTCCACTTT.

This clone has more than one count but fewer than ten. The J gene is TRBJ1-1, the V gene TRBV19; the D gene is possibly TRBD1 (5 bases). Looked up from germline, CDR1 is LNHDA and CDR2 is SQIVND (reference sequence). This CDR3 contains 14 residues. V lost 3 bases, J lost 5 bases, and 13 bases lay in between. In DNA, the CDR3 is TGTGCCAGTAGTATTGGCGGGGCGAGAACTGAAGCTTTCTTT. As protein: CASSIGGARTEAFF. The variable domain in full, completed from reference TRBV19 and TRBJ1-1, reads DGGITQSPKYLFRKEGQNVTLSCEQNLNHDAMYWYRQDPGQGLRLIYYSQIVNDFQKGDIAEGYSVSREKKESFPLTVTSAQKNPTAFYLCASSIGGARTEAFFGQGTRLTVV.

The chain is built from TRBV5-1 and TRBJ2-1; 12 bases are shared with TRBD2. Trimming at V came to 4 bases and at J to 7 bases, leaving 6 bases not matched to a gene. The CDR3 runs 15 residues. Germline CDR1 reads SGHRS; CDR2 reads YFSETQ. The CDR3 DNA follows: TGCGCCAGCAGCGGAGCTAGCGGGGGGGCGAATGAGCAGTTCTTC. The encoded protein is CASSGASGGANEQFF.

The rearrangement uses TRBV10-3 and TRBJ1-1; 8 bases are shared with TRBD1. Germline CDR1 and CDR2: ENHRY and SYGVKD. J was trimmed by 8 bases and V by 5 bases; bases with no gene match: 7. The CDR3 has 13 amino acids. As DNA, the CDR3 is TGTGCCATCAGTAGTCAGGGGGCCGACGAAGCTTTCTTT. Protein sequence: CAISSQGADEAFF.

The rearrangement joins TRBV9 to TRBJ2-7, with D tentatively TRBD1 or TRBD2 (5 bases each). Deletions cut 3 bases from V and 1 base from J, with 8 bases between. The CDR3 is 13 amino acids. The germline CDR1 and CDR2 sequences are SGDLS and YYNGEE. CDR3 residues: CASSGRESYEQYF. CDR3 DNA: TGTGCCAGCAGCGGCAGGGAGTCCTACGAGCAGTACTTC.

The V gene is TRBV28, the J gene TRBJ1-1; 7 bases line up with TRBD1. Germline lookup yields CDR1 MDHEN and CDR2 SYDVKM. The length of the CDR3 is 14 residues. With 5 bases clipped from V and 5 bases from J, the junction kept 8 bases outside the gene matches. The CDR3 DNA reads as TGTGCCAGCAGTCCCCCAGGGGGAGGGACTGAAGCTTTCTTT. Amino acids: CASSPPGGGTEAFF. The whole variable domain, filled in from reference TRBV28 and TRBJ1-1, reads DVKVTQSSRYLVKRTGEKVFLECVQDMDHENMFWYRQDPGLGLRLIYFSYDVKMKEKGDIPEGYSVSREKKERFSLILESASTNQTSMYLCASSPPGGGTEAFFGQGTRLTVV.

The chain uses TRBV29-1 and TRBJ1-1; D call uncertain. V was shortened by 1 base and J by 0 bases, with 9 bases between the two germline ends. The germline V gene has CDR1 SQVTM and CDR2 ANQGSEA. The CDR3 contains 14 residues. The CDR3 DNA is TGCAGCGTTGAAGGATCGGTCATGAACACTGAAGCTTTCTTT. Translation: CSVEGSVMNTEAFF. Full variable domain (rest looked up from reference TRBV29-1 and TRBJ1-1): SAVISQKPSRDICQRGTSLTIQCQVDSQVTMMFWYRQQPGQSLTLIATANQGSEATYESGFVIDKFPISRPNLTFSTLTVSNMSPEDSSIYLCSVEGSVMNTEAFFGQGTRLTVV.

J is TRBJ1-5 and V is TRBV5-1; TRBD1 agrees at 8 bases. With V trimmed by 2 bases and J by 3 bases, 7 bases remained unmatched. The V gene's germline CDR1 is SGHRS and CDR2 YFSETQ. This CDR3 is built from 16 residues. In nucleotides, the CDR3 is TGCGCCAGCAGCTTAAAGCACAGGGGGGCCAATCAGCCCCAGCATTTT. It is translated as CASSLKHRGANQPQHF.

The chain links TRBV5-4 to TRBJ2-7; TRBD1 agrees at 7 bases. The ends lost 4 bases at V and 3 bases at J; junction bases unmatched: 10. Germline CDR1 reads SGHNT; CDR2 reads YYREEE (reference sequence). The CDR3 covers 15 residues. CDR3 sequence (DNA): TGTGCCAGCAGCCTCTCCGCAGGGGGTTTCTACGAGCAGTACTTC. Protein: CASSLSAGGFYEQYF.

The V gene is TRBV29-1, the J gene TRBJ1-1; a possible D gene is TRBD1 (6 bases). This CDR3 contains 15 residues. V lost 6 bases to trimming and J lost 1 base, with 18 bases between them. Germline CDR1 and CDR2: SQVTM and ANQGSEA. The CDR3 is CSVCRDTGRNTEAFF. The CDR3 region has the DNA TGCAGCGTGTGCCGGGACACCGGGAGGAACACTGAAGCTTTCTTT.

The rearrangement joins TRBV29-1 to TRBJ2-7; perhaps TRBD1 as D (6 bases). CDR1 and CDR2 from the germline V gene are SQVTM and ANQGSEA. The length of the CDR3 is 14 residues. V lost 0 bases to trimming and J lost 1 base, with 10 bases between them. CDR3 loop: CSVEDTTGSYEQYF. CDR3 bases: TGCAGCGTTGAAGATACGACAGGATCCTACGAGCAGTACTTC.

This clone has more than one count but fewer than ten. V gene TRBV5-1 combines with J gene TRBJ1-1, with TRBD1 matching over 7 bases. V lost 4 bases, J lost 2 bases, and 5 bases stayed unmatched. CDR1 SGHRS and CDR2 YFSETQ come from the germline V gene. This CDR3 is built from 14 residues. CDR3 in amino acids: CASSPGDRNTEAFF. CDR3 nucleotides: TGCGCCAGCAGCCCGGGGGACAGAAACACTGAAGCTTTCTTT.